This T cell receptor beta chain was sequenced during a study of PD-1 blockade in mismatch repair-deficient tumors (dated by TCRdb to about 2017). Concerning the study at large: Between September 2013 and September 2016, 86 consecutive patients with around twelve mismatch repair-deficient cancer types, all previously treated and progressing, were enrolled in the trial. Deep sequencing of TCR CDR3 regions was used to track tumor-associated T cell clones in peripheral blood of patients responding to PD-1 blockade.

Reading from cysteine to phenylalanine, the CDR3 counts 14 amino acids. The sequence is cut down to CDR3 DNA, 42 bases in frame from base 1. For this clone: Its antigen is unknown. Per-nucleotide qualities are absent, and no much larger clonotype sits a single base away.

Beyond this particular receptor, the publication reports: After pembrolizumab, tumor-resident clones, which were often undetectable in blood before treatment, expanded rapidly and then contracted, generally ahead of radiologic responses.

Receptors were amplified or captured by the immunoSEQ multiplex PCR assay. Imported from immuneACCESS, the table was reduced by TCRdb to in-frame sequences with V and J called. These copies leave out some clones; in studies compared against another copy, an unresolved V gene accounts for under half, and the cause of the remainder is not known. Within this sample are 20,000 to 25,000 clones, with approximately 84% of them counted one time only. The ten largest clones add up to 15% to 20% of the sample. For each enrolled patient, mismatch repair deficiency was established using either polymerase chain reaction or immunohistochemistry. TCR sequencing was carried out for a few patients who responded to pembrolizumab therapy. The phase II trial prospectively tested pembrolizumab PD-1 blockade in advanced mismatch repair-deficient cancers regardless of tissue of origin. Peripheral blood T cell samples were serially collected before and at multiple times after PD-1 blockade was started. Blood sampling times were expressed in weeks after the first pembrolizumab dose.

This sequence was found in an adult with mismatch repair-deficient cancer. Sample: peripheral blood, taken 2 weeks after starting pembrolizumab. This chain is built from TRBV21-1 and TRBJ2-1; the table gives TRBD1 as D, unverified against the DNA. TRBV21-1 represents a pseudogene. The CDR3 protein sequence reads: CASSTYRSYNEQFF. The DNA reads TGTGCCAGCAGCACCTACAGGAGTTACAATGAGCAGTTCTTC.